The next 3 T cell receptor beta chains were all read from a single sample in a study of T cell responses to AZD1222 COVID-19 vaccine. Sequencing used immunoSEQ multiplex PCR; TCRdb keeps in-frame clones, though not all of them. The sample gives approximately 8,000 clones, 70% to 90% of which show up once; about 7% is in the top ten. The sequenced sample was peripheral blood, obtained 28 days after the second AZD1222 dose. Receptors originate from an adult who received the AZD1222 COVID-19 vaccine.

CDR3 sequence: CASSLGSYGYTF. The CDR3 DNA reads TGTGCCAGCAGCTTAGGAAGCTATGGCTACACCTTC. V gene TRBV7-9 combines with J gene TRBJ1-2; no firm D call. This CDR3 is 12 amino acids long. V lost 1 base and J 4 bases, leaving 4 bases between the germline ends. Germline CDR1 is SEHNR and CDR2 is FQNEAQ (reference sequence).

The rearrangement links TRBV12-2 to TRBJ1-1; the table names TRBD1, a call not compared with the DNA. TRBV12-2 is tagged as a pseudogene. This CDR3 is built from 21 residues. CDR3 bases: TGTGCAAGTCGCTTAGCGCATGGCGACGCCCGGGACAGAATAATGAACACTGAAGCTTTCTTT. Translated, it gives CASRLAHGDARDRIMNTEAFF.

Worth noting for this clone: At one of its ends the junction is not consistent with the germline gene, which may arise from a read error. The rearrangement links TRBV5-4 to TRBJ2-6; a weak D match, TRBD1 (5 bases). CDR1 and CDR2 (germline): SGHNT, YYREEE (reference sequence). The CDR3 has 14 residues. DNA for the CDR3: TGTGCCAGCAGCTTTTCAGGGATGGCCGACGTCCTGACTTTC. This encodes CASSFSGMADVLTF.